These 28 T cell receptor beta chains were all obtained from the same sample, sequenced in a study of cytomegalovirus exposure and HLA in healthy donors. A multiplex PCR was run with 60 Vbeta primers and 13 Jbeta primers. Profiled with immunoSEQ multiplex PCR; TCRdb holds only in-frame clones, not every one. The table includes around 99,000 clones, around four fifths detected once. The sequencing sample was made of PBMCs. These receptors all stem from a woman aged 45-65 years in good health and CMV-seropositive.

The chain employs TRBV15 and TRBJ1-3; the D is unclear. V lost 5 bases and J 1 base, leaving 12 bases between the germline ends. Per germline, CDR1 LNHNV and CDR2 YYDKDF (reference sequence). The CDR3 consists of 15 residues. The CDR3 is CATSPSLSSGNTIYF. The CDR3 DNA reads TGTGCCACCAGCCCCTCTCTGAGTTCTGGAAACACCATATATTTT.

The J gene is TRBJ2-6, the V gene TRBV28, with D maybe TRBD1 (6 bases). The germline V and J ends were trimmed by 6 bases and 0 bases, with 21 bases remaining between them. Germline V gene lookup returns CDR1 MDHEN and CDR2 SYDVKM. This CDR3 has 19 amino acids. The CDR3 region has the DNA TGTGCCAGCAGCCATAACCGGGACACCTTCTACTCTGGGGCCAACGTCCTGACTTTC. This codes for CASSHNRDTFYSGANVLTF.

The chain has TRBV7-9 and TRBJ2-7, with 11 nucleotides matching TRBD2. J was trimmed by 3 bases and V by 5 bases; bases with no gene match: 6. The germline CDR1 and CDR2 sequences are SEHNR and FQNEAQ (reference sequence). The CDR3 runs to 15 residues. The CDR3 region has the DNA TGTGCCAGCAGCCCTTCCGGGACTAGCGGCTACGAGCAGTACTTC. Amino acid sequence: CASSPSGTSGYEQYF. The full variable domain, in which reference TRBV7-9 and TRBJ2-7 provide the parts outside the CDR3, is DTGVSQNPRHKITKRGQNVTFRCDPISEHNRLYWYRQTLGQGPEFLTYFQNEAQLEKSRLLSDRFSAERPKGSFSTLEIQRTEQGDSAMYLCASSPSGTSGYEQYFGPGTRLTVT.

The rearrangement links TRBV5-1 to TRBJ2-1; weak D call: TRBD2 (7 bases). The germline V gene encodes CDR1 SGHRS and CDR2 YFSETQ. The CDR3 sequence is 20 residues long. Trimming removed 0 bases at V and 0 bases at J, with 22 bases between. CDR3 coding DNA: TGCGCCAGCAGCTTGGCCGGGACAACGGGGGGCCCCAGCTCCTACAATGAGCAGTTCTTC. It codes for CASSLAGTTGGPSSYNEQFF.

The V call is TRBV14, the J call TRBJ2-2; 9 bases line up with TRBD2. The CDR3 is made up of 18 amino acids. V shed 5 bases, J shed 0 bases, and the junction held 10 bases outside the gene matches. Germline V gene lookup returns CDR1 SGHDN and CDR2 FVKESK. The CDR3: CASSFLASGVPNTGELFF. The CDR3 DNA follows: TGTGCCAGCAGCTTCCTCGCTAGCGGGGTTCCGAACACCGGGGAGCTGTTTTTT.

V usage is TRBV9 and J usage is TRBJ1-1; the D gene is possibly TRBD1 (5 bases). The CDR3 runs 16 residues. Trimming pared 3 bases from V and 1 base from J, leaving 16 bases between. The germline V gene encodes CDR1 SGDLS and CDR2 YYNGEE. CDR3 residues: CASSARGIPPNTEAFF. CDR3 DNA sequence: TGTGCCAGCAGCGCCCGGGGGATACCCCCGAACACTGAAGCTTTCTTT.

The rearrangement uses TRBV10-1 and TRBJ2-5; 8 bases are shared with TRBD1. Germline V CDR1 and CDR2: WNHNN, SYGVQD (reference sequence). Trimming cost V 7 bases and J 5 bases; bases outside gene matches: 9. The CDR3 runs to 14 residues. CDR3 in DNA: TGCGCCAGCACCACGGACAGGGCGGGGGAGACCCAGTACTTC. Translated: CASTTDRAGETQYF.

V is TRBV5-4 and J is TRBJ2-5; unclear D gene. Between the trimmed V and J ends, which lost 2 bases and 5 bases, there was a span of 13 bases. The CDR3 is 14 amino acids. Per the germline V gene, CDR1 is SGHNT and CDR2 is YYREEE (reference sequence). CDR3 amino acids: CASSLGGRAETQYF. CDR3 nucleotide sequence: TGTGCCAGCAGCTTAGGCGGTAGAGCCGAGACCCAGTACTTC.

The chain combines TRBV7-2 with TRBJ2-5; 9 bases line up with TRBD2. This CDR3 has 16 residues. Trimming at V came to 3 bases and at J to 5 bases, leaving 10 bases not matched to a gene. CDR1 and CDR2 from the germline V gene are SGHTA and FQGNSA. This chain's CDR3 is CASSFGSAGGSETQYF. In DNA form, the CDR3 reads TGTGCCAGCAGCTTCGGGAGCGCGGGAGGGTCGGAGACCCAGTACTTC.

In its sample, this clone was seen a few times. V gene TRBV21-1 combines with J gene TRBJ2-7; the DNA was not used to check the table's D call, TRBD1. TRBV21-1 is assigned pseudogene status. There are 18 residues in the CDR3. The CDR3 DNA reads TGTGCCAGCAGCAAAGAATGGGTCCGGGACAGGGTCACCTACGAGCAGTACTTC. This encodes CASSKEWVRDRVTYEQYF.

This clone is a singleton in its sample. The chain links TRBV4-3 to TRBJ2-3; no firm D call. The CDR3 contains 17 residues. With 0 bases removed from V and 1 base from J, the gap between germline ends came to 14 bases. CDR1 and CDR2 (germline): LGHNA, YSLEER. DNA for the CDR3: TGCGCCAGCAGCCAAGATAGTGGGCAATGGGGCACAGATACGCAGTATTTT. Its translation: CASSQDSGQWGTDTQYF.

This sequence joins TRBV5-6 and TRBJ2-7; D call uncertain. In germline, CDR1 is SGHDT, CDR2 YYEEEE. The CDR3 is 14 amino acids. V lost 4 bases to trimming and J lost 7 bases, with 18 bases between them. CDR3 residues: CASSLLSGSGEQYF. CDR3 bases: TGTGCCAGCAGCCTGCTTTCGGGTTCGGGTGAGCAGTACTTC.

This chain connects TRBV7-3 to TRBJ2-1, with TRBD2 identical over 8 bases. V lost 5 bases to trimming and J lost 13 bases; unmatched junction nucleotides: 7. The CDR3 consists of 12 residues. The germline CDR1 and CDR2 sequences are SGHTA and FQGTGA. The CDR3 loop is CASSPMREDQFF. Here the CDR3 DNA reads TGTGCCAGCAGCCCCATGCGGGAGGATCAGTTCTTC.

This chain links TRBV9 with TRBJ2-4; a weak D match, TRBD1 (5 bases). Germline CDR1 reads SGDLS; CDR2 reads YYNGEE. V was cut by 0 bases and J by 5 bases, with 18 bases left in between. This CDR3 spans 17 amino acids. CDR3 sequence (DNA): TGTGCCAGCAGCGTAGGTGGAGTAGTAGGGGTCCAAAACATTCAGTACTTC. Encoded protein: CASSVGGVVGVQNIQYF.

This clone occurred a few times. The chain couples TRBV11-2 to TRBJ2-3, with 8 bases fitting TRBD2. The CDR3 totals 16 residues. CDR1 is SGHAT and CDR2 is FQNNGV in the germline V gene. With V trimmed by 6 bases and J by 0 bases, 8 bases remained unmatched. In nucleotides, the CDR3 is TGTGCCAGCAGGCGCGGGGGGCGTGCTAGCACAGATACGCAGTATTTT. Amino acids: CASRRGGRASTDTQYF.

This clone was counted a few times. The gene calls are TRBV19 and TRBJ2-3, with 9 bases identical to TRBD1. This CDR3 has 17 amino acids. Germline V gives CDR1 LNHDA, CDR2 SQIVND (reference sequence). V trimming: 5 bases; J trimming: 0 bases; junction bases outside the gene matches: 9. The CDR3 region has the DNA TGTGCCAGTAGTCCCCCCCGGGACAGGGCTAGCACAGATACGCAGTATTTT. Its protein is CASSPPRDRASTDTQYF.

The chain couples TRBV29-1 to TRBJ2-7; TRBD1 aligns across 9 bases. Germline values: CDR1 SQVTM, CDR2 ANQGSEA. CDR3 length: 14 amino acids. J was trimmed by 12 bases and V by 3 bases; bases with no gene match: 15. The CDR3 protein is CSVEEGTGTRGRYF. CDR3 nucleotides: TGCAGCGTTGAGGAGGGGACAGGGACCCGGGGACGGTACTTC.

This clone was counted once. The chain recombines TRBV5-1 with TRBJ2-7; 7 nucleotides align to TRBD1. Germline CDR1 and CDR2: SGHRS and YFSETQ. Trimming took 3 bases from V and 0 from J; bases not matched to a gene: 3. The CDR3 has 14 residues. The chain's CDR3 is CASSSDRSSYEQYF. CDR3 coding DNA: TGCGCCAGCAGCTCGGACAGGTCCTCCTACGAGCAGTACTTC.

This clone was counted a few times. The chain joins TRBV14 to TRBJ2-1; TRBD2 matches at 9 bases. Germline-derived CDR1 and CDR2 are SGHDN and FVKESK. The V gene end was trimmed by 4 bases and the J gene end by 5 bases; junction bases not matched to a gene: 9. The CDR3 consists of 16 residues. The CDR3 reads CASSPGLLAGNNEQFF. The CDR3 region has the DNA TGTGCCAGCAGCCCAGGGCTACTAGCGGGCAACAATGAGCAGTTCTTC.

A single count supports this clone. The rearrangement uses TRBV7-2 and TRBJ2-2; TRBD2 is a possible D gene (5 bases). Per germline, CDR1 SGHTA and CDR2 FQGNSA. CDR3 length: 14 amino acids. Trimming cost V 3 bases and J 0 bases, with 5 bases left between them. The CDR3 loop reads CASSLEANTGELFF. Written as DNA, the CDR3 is TGTGCCAGCAGCTTGGAGGCGAACACCGGGGAGCTGTTTTTT. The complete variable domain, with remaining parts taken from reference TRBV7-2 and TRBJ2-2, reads GAGVSQSPSNKVTEKGKDVELRCDPISGHTALYWYRQSLGQGLEFLIYFQGNSAPDKSGLPSDRFSAERTGGSVSTLTIQRTQQEDSAVYLCASSLEANTGELFFGEGSRLTVL.

This CDR3 is CASSQERGGGAAADTQYF. In nucleotides, the CDR3 is TGCGCCAGCAGCCAAGAGCGGGGCGGGGGGGCCGCGGCAGATACGCAGTATTTT. This chain uses TRBV4-3 with TRBJ2-3, with 9 bases identical to TRBD2. V shed 0 bases, J shed 4 bases, and the junction held 11 bases outside the gene matches. The CDR3 covers 18 residues. Germline V lookup: CDR1 LGHNA, CDR2 YSLEER.

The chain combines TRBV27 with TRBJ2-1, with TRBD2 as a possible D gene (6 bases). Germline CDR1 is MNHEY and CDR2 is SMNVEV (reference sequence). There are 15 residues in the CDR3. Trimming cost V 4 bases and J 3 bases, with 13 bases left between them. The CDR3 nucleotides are TGTGCCAGCAGTTCCCGACGCGGGGTCTACAATGAGCAGTTCTTC. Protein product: CASSSRRGVYNEQFF.

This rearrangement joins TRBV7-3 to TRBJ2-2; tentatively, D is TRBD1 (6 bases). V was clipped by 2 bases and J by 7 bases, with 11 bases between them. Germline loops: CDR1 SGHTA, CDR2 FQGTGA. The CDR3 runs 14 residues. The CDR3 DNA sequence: TGTGCCAGCAGCTTATCAGGGGCCAGCGGGGAGCTGTTTTTT. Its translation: CASSLSGASGELFF.

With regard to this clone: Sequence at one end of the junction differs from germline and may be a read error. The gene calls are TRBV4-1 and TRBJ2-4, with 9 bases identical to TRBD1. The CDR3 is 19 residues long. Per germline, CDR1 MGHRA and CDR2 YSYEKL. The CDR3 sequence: CASSQDHGQGKVAKNSQYF. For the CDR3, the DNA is TGCGCCAGCAGCCAAGATCACGGACAGGGGAAGGTGGCCAAAAACAGTCAGTACTTC.

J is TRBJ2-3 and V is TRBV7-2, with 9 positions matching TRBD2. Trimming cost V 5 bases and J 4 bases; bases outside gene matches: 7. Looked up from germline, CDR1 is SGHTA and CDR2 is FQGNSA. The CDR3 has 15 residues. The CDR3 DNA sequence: TGTGCCAGCAGCCCACGCGGGGGGGCCTCAGATACGCAGTATTTT. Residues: CASSPRGGASDTQYF.

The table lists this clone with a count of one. The CDR3 reads CASRRDRTYEKLFF. CDR3 coding DNA: TGTGCCAGCAGGCGAGACAGGACTTATGAAAAACTGTTTTTT. V and J are TRBV2 and TRBJ1-4; D is perhaps TRBD1 (6 bases). V lost 6 bases to trimming and J lost 6 bases, with 14 bases between them. The CDR3 contains 14 residues. Germline CDR1 SNHLY, CDR2 FYNNEI. The full variable domain, in which reference TRBV2 and TRBJ1-4 provide the parts outside the CDR3, is EPEVTQTPSHQVTQMGQEVILRCVPISNHLYFYWYRQILGQKVEFLVSFYNNEISEKSEIFDDQFSVERPDGSNFTLKIRSTKLEDSAMYFCASRRDRTYEKLFFGSGTQLSVL.

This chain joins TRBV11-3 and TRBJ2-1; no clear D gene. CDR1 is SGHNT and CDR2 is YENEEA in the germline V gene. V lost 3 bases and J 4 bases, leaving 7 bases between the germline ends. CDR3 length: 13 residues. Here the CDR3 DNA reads TGTGCCAGCAGCTTTTCCAAATACAATGAGCAGTTCTTC. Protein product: CASSFSKYNEQFF. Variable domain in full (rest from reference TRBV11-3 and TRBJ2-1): EAGVVQSPRYKIIEKKQPVAFWCNPISGHNTLYWYLQNLGQGPELLIRYENEEAVDDSQLPKDRFSAERLKGVDSTLKIQPAELGDSAVYLCASSFSKYNEQFFGPGTRLTVL.

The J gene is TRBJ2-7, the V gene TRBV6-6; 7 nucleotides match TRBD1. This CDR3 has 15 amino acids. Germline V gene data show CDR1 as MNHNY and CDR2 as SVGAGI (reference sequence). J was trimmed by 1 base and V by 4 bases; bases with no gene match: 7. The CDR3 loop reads CASSSFDRASYEQYF. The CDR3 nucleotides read TGTGCCAGCAGTTCTTTCGACAGGGCGTCCTACGAGCAGTACTTC.